This is a list of T cell receptor beta chains from one sample in a study of shared clonotypes between healthy human individuals. Produced via immunoSEQ multiplex PCR; TCRdb's table is partial and in-frame only. The sample carries roughly 2 million clones, 85% to 95% recorded once. Sequencing used naive CD4+ T cells sorted from blood. These receptors originate from a man aged 18 to 30 in good health. The CDR3 runs from the conserved cysteine through the conserved F or W. Each record gives: CDR3 protein, CDR3 DNA, V gene, J gene, clone size, D gene, CDR3 length. The D gene is left open where the match is weak. The size of a clone is reported for some rows only, either as once, few or many, or as a class for expanded clones.

cdr3_aa: CAITPGQNSPLHF; cdr3_nt: TGTGCCATCACCCCGGGACAGAATTCACCCCTCCACTTT; v_call: TRBV10-3; j_call: TRBJ1-6; clone_size: .; d_call: TRBD1; cdr3_length: 13
cdr3_aa: CASSLAGVAGGPSQETQYF; cdr3_nt: TGCGCCAGCAGCTTGGCCGGGGTAGCGGGAGGGCCGAGCCAAGAGACCCAGTACTTC; v_call: TRBV5-1; j_call: TRBJ2-5; clone_size: once; d_call: TRBD2; cdr3_length: 19
cdr3_aa: CASSLVQASHEKLFF; cdr3_nt: TGTGCCAGCAGTCTCGTCCAGGCGTCGCATGAAAAACTGTTTTTT; v_call: TRBV25-1; j_call: TRBJ1-4; clone_size: .; d_call: .; cdr3_length: 15
cdr3_aa: CASSLDVRNQETQYF; cdr3_nt: TGCGCCAGCAGCTTGGATGTACGGAACCAAGAGACCCAGTACTTC; v_call: TRBV5-1; j_call: TRBJ2-5; clone_size: .; d_call: .; cdr3_length: 15
cdr3_aa: CASSVVGGSESAEQFF; cdr3_nt: TGCGCCAGCAGCGTGGTGGGCGGTAGCGAGAGCGCTGAGCAGTTCTTC; v_call: TRBV5-1; j_call: TRBJ2-1; clone_size: .; d_call: .; cdr3_length: 16
cdr3_aa: CASSPGGSSYEQYF; cdr3_nt: TGTGCCAGCTCACCAGGAGGGTCCTCCTACGAGCAGTACTTC; v_call: TRBV18; j_call: TRBJ2-7; clone_size: .; d_call: .; cdr3_length: 14
cdr3_aa: CASSPPNINPTDTQYF; cdr3_nt: TGCGCCAGCAGCCCCCCTAATATAAATCCCACAGATACGCAGTATTTT; v_call: TRBV5-1; j_call: TRBJ2-3; clone_size: .; d_call: .; cdr3_length: 16
cdr3_aa: CASSLDSLAKNIQYF; cdr3_nt: TGCGCCAGCAGCTTGGACAGCCTAGCCAAAAACATTCAGTACTTC; v_call: TRBV5-1; j_call: TRBJ2-4; clone_size: .; d_call: .; cdr3_length: 15
cdr3_aa: CASSMSRVAYNEQFF; cdr3_nt: TGTGCCAGCAGCATGAGCAGGGTCGCCTACAATGAGCAGTTCTTC; v_call: TRBV6-4; j_call: TRBJ2-1; clone_size: .; d_call: .; cdr3_length: 15
cdr3_aa: CASSVGGQGNYGYTF; cdr3_nt: TGTGCCAGCAGCGTAGGGGGACAGGGGAACTATGGCTACACCTTC; v_call: TRBV9; j_call: TRBJ1-2; clone_size: .; d_call: TRBD1; cdr3_length: 15
cdr3_aa: CASSASDRRQETQYF; cdr3_nt: TGTGCCAGCAGCGCCTCGGACAGGAGGCAAGAGACCCAGTACTTC; v_call: TRBV9; j_call: TRBJ2-5; clone_size: .; d_call: TRBD1; cdr3_length: 15
cdr3_aa: CASSDYLVRMSSYEQYF; cdr3_nt: TGTGCCAGCAGTGACTACCTGGTCAGGATGAGCTCCTACGAGCAGTACTTC; v_call: TRBV6-1; j_call: TRBJ2-7; clone_size: .; d_call: .; cdr3_length: 17
cdr3_aa: CASSEGAYNSPLHF; cdr3_nt: TGCGCCAGCAGTGAAGGGGCTTATAATTCACCCCTCCACTTT; v_call: TRBV10-1; j_call: TRBJ1-6; clone_size: .; d_call: .; cdr3_length: 14
cdr3_aa: CASSENRWRSDTEAFF; cdr3_nt: TGTGCCAGCAGCGAAAACAGGTGGCGGTCGGACACTGAAGCTTTCTTT; v_call: TRBV27; j_call: TRBJ1-1; clone_size: .; d_call: .; cdr3_length: 16
cdr3_aa: CASSPAVSNQPQHF; cdr3_nt: TGTGCCAGCTCACCGGCAGTTAGCAATCAGCCCCAGCATTTT; v_call: TRBV18; j_call: TRBJ1-5; clone_size: .; d_call: .; cdr3_length: 14
cdr3_aa: CASSSPGANVLTF; cdr3_nt: TGTGCCAGCAGCTCCCCTGGGGCCAACGTCCTGACTTTC; v_call: TRBV7-3; j_call: TRBJ2-6; clone_size: .; d_call: .; cdr3_length: 13
cdr3_aa: CASSGFVGTEAFF; cdr3_nt: TGTGCCAGCAGTGGGTTTGTGGGGACTGAAGCTTTCTTT; v_call: TRBV6-1; j_call: TRBJ1-1; clone_size: .; d_call: .; cdr3_length: 13
cdr3_aa: CASTRTARNTEAFF; cdr3_nt: TGTGCCAGCACCAGGACAGCGAGGAACACTGAAGCTTTCTTT; v_call: TRBV2; j_call: TRBJ1-1; clone_size: .; d_call: .; cdr3_length: 14
cdr3_aa: CVSSPSQTGELFF; cdr3_nt: TGTGTCAGCTCACCATCCCAAACCGGGGAGCTGTTTTTT; v_call: TRBV18; j_call: TRBJ2-2; clone_size: few; d_call: .; cdr3_length: 13
cdr3_aa: CASSGTANNYGYTF; cdr3_nt: TGTGCCAGCTCCGGGACAGCCAATAACTATGGCTACACCTTC; v_call: TRBV6-1; j_call: TRBJ1-2; clone_size: once; d_call: TRBD1; cdr3_length: 14
cdr3_aa: CASSGPNYGYTF; cdr3_nt: TGTGCCAGCAGTGGGCCCAACTATGGCTACACCTTC; v_call: TRBV6-6; j_call: TRBJ1-2; clone_size: .; d_call: .; cdr3_length: 12
cdr3_aa: CASSRLPGGSQETQYF; cdr3_nt: TGTGCCAGCAGCCGTCTTCCAGGCGGGAGCCAAGAGACCCAGTACTTC; v_call: TRBV9; j_call: TRBJ2-5; clone_size: .; d_call: TRBD2; cdr3_length: 16
cdr3_aa: CASSPPTDNTGELFF; cdr3_nt: TGTGCCAGCTCACCACCAACAGATAACACCGGGGAGCTGTTTTTT; v_call: TRBV18; j_call: TRBJ2-2; clone_size: .; d_call: .; cdr3_length: 15
cdr3_aa: CAISVTDYEQYF; cdr3_nt: TGTGCCATCAGTGTTACAGATTACGAGCAGTACTTC; v_call: TRBV10-3; j_call: TRBJ2-7; clone_size: .; d_call: .; cdr3_length: 12
cdr3_aa: CASSTDINEKLFF; cdr3_nt: TGTGCCAGCAGCACGGATATTAATGAAAAACTGTTTTTT; v_call: TRBV7-9; j_call: TRBJ1-4; clone_size: .; d_call: .; cdr3_length: 13